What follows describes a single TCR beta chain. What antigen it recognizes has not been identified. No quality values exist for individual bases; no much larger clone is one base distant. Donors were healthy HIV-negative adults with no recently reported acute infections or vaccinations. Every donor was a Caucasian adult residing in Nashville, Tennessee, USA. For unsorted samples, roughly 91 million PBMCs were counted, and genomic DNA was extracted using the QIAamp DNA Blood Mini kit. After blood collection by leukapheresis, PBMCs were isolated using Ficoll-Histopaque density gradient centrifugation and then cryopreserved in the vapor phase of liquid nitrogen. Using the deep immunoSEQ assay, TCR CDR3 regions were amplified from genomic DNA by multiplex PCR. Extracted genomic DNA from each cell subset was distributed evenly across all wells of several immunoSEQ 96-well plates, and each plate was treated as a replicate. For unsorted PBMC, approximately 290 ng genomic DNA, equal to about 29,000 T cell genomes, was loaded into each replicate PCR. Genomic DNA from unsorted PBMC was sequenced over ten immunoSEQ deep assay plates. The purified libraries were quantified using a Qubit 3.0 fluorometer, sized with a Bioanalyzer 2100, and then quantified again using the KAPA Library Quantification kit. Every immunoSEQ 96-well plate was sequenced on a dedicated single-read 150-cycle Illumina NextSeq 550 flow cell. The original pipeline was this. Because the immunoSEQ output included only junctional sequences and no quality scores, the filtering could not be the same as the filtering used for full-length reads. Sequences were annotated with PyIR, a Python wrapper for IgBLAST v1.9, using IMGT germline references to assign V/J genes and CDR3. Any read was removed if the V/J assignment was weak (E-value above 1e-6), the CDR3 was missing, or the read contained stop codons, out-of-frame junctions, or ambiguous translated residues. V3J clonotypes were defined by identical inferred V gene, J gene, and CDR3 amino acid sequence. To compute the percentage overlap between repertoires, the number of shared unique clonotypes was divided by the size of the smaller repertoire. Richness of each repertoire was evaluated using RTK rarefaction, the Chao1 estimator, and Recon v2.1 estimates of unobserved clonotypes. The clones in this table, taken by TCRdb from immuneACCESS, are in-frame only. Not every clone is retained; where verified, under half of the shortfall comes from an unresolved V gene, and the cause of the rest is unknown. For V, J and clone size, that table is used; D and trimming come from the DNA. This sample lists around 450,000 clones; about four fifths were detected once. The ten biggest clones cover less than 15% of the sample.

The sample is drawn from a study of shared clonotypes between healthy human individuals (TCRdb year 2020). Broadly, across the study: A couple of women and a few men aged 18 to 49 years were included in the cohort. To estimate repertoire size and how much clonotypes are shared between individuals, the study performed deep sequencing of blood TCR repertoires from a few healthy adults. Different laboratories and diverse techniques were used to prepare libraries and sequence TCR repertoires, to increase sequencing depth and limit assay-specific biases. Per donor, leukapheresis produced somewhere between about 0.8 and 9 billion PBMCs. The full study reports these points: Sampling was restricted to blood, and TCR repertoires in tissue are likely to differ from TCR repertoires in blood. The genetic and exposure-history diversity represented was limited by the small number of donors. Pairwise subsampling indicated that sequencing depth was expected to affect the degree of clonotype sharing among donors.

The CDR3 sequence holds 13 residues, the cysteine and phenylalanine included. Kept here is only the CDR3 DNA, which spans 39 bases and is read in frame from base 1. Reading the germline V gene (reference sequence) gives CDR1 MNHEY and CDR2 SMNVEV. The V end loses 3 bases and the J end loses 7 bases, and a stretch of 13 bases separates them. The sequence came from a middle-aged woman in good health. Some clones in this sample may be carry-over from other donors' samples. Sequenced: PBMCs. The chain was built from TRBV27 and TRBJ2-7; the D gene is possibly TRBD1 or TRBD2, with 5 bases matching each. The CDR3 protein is CASSLGPRMEQYF. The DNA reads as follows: TGTGCCAGCAGTTTGGGACCCCGCATGGAGCAGTACTTC.